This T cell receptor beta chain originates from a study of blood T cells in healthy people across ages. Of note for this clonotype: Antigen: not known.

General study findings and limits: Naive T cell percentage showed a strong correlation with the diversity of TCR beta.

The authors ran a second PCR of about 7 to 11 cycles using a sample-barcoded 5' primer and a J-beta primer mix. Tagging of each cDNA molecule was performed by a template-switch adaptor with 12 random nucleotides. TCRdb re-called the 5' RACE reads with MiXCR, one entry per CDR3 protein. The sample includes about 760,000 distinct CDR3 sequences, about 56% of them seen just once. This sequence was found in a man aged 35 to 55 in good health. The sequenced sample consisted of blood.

CDR3 bases: TGTGCCAGCAGTGAATGGGGGGAGTTTTACGAGCAGTACTTC. Translated: CASSEWGEFYEQYF. The genes are TRBV25-1 and TRBJ2-5, with D possibly TRBD2 on 6 matching bases. With the DNA end fitting TRBJ2-7 better, the J assignment may be wrong. The CDR3 is 14 residues long. Germline CDR1 reads MGHDK; CDR2 reads SYGVNS.